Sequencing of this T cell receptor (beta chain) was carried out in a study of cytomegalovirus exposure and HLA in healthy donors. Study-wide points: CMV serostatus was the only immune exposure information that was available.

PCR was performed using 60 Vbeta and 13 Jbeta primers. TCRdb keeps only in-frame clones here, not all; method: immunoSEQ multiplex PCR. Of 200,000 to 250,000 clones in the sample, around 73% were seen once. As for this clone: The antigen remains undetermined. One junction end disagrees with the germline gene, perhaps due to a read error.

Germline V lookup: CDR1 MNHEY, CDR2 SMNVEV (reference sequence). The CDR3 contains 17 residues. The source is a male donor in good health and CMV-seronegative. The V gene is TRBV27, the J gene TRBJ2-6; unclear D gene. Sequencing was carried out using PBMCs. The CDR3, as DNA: TGTGCCAACAGTTTATTTGCAGGAACCTCTGGGGCCAACGTCCTGACTTTC. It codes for CANSLFAGTSGANVLTF.